The clone carrying this TCR beta chain occurred many times. Its cognate antigen is unknown. This entry comes from a study of Graves' ophthalmopathy and Graves' hyperthyroidism. Study observations and caveats: Ophthalmopathy progression predictions by the model showed around 72% specificity and 70.59% sensitivity. Most thyroid clonotypes with frequency above 0.001 were detected in blood too. In separating ophthalmopathy from stable hyperthyroidism, a 13-signature model achieved nearly 90% sensitivity and nearly 84% specificity.

The PBMCs originated from roughly 10 ml of fresh peripheral blood. The CDR3 loop spans 14 amino acids. The V segment lost 5 bases and the J segment 5 bases; nucleotides outside the gene matches: 7. CDR1 is SGHAT and CDR2 is FQNNGV in the germline V gene. The TCR beta CDR3 regions underwent amplification from RNA transcripts. Second-round multiplex PCR came after first-round RT-PCR with HTBI primers. TCRdb re-called the multiplex PCR reads with MiXCR, one entry per CDR3 protein. The sample carries about 700,000 distinct CDR3 sequences, about two fifths recorded once. The source is an adult man with Graves' ophthalmopathy. V and J are TRBV11-2 and TRBJ2-5; TRBD1 matches at 8 bases. The specimen was peripheral blood. CDR3 DNA sequence: TGTGCCAGCAGCAGACAGGGGAGGCGGGAGACCCAGTACTTC. Protein sequence: CASSRQGRRETQYF.